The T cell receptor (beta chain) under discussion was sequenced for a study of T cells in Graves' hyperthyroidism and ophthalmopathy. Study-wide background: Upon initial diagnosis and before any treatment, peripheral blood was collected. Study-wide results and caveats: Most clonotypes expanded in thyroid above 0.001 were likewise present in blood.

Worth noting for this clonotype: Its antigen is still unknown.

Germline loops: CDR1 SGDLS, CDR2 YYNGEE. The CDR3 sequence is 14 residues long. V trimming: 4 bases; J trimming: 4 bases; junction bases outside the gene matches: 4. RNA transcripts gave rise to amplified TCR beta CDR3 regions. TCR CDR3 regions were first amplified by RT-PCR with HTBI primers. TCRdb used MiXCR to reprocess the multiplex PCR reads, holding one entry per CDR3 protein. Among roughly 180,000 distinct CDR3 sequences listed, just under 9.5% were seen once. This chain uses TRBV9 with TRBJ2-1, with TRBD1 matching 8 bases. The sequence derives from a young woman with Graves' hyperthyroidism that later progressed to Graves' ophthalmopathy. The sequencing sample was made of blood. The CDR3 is CASSYGTGYNEQFF. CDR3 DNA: TGTGCCAGCAGCTATGGGACAGGATACAATGAGCAGTTCTTC. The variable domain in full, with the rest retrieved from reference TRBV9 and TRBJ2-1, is DSGVTQTPKHLITATGQRVTLRCSPRSGDLSVYWYQQSLDQGLQFLIQYYNGEERAKGNILERFSAQQFPDLHSELNLSSLELGDSALYFCASSYGTGYNEQFFGPGTRLTVL.